Shown below are 24 T cell receptor beta chains from a single sample sequenced in a study of lymphopenia after photon versus proton radiotherapy. The table came from immunoSEQ multiplex PCR; TCRdb's copy has only in-frame clones and leaves some out. The data show some 29,000 clones, around 85% seen once. Sequencing used peripheral blood, obtained from a patient treated with photon-based radiotherapy. The origin of the receptors is a man in his fifties or sixties with gastric cancer.

This clone appeared a single time. The gene calls are TRBV29-1 and TRBJ2-7, with TRBD1 identical over 8 bases. The V gene's germline CDR1 is SQVTM and CDR2 ANQGSEA. Germline trimming cut 5 bases from V and 6 bases from J; bases unmatched to any gene: 9. The CDR3 consists of 13 residues. This CDR3 is CSVYRGLFGEQYF. The CDR3 nucleotides read TGCAGCGTTTACAGGGGGTTATTCGGCGAGCAGTACTTC.

The chain couples TRBV9 to TRBJ2-3; 9 positions agree with TRBD2. V dropped 6 bases and J dropped 0; count of bases not matched to a gene: 5. The CDR3 length is 15 residues. The V gene's germline CDR1 is SGDLS and CDR2 YYNGEE. CDR3 in DNA: TGTGCCAGCATCACCGGGACTAGCAGCACAGATACGCAGTATTTT. It specifies CASITGTSSTDTQYF.

This clone has just one count. The rearrangement uses TRBV5-1 and TRBJ1-5, with 8 bases aligning to TRBD1. The CDR3 consists of 15 residues. The ends lost 7 bases at V and 4 bases at J; junction bases unmatched: 10. The germline CDR1 and CDR2 sequences are SGHRS and YFSETQ. CDR3: CASLKRTGRNQPQHF. In DNA form, the CDR3 reads TGCGCCAGCCTGAAAAGGACAGGGCGAAATCAGCCCCAGCATTTT.

The V gene is TRBV10-3, the J gene TRBJ1-1; 8 bases are a match to TRBD1. Trimming cost V 2 bases and J 4 bases; bases outside gene matches: 12. This CDR3 is 17 amino acids long. Germline values: CDR1 ENHRY, CDR2 SYGVKD. In nucleotides, the CDR3 is TGTGCCATCAGTGAGAGGACCGGGACAGGAGGGGGCACTGAAGCTTTCTTT. The encoded protein is CAISERTGTGGGTEAFF.

The chain is built from TRBV5-1 and TRBJ1-2; no clear D. Germline V gives CDR1 SGHRS, CDR2 YFSETQ. The CDR3 has 15 amino acids. V was pared by 5 bases and J by 4 bases, with 18 bases between. CDR3 in amino acids: CASSLLASGIYGYTF. CDR3 nucleotide sequence: TGCGCCAGCAGTTTGCTGGCATCGGGCATCTATGGCTACACCTTC.

The chain combines TRBV19 with TRBJ2-3; tentative D call: TRBD2 (6 bases). V was cut by 6 bases and J by 0 bases, with 13 bases left in between. The CDR3 totals 15 residues. Germline CDR1 LNHDA, CDR2 SQIVND (reference sequence). The chain's CDR3 is CASSPGGSSTDTQYF. The CDR3, as DNA: TGTGCCAGTAGCCCCGGGGGTTCTAGCACAGATACGCAGTATTTT.

The sample holds one count of this clone. V usage is TRBV4-3 and J usage is TRBJ2-2; unclear D gene. The CDR3 contains 13 residues. With 2 bases removed from V and 6 bases from J, the gap between germline ends came to 7 bases. The germline gives CDR1 LGHNA, CDR2 YSLEER. The CDR3 sequence is CASSQQAPGELFF. CDR3 DNA: TGCGCCAGCAGCCAACAGGCGCCCGGGGAGCTGTTTTTT.

The V and J genes are TRBV6-4 and TRBJ2-1; D remains ambiguous. The germline CDR1 and CDR2 sequences are MRHNA and SNTAGT. The CDR3 contains 14 residues. Between the trimmed V and J ends, which lost 3 bases and 4 bases, there was a span of 10 bases. The CDR3 nucleotides read TGTGCCAGCAGTGAGGGTCAGTCTTACAATGAGCAGTTCTTC. This sequence encodes CASSEGQSYNEQFF.

The J gene is TRBJ2-1, the V gene TRBV19; D not certain. Germline V gene lookup returns CDR1 LNHDA and CDR2 SQIVND (reference sequence). Trimming left V 5 bases short and J 3 bases short, with 17 bases between. The CDR3 contains 16 residues. The CDR3, as DNA: TGTGCCAGTAGTGAAAGGCGAGGAGCTCACTACAATGAGCAGTTCTTC. Protein sequence: CASSERRGAHYNEQFF.

The J gene is TRBJ2-1, the V gene TRBV11-3; D is unresolved. This CDR3 contains 13 residues. Germline V gives CDR1 SGHNT, CDR2 YENEEA. V dropped 0 bases and J dropped 4 bases, with 4 bases sitting between them. The CDR3 bases are TGTGCCAGCAGCTTAGAACAGTACAATGAGCAGTTCTTC. Translating gives CASSLEQYNEQFF.

The J gene is TRBJ2-3, the V gene TRBV11-1, with D unclear. CDR3 length: 13 amino acids. Trimming pared 5 bases from V and 4 bases from J, leaving 10 bases between. CDR1 and CDR2 from the germline V gene are SGHAT and FQDESV (reference sequence). CDR3 protein: CASSPRVADTQYF. The CDR3 nucleotides are TGTGCCAGCAGCCCCCGAGTGGCAGATACGCAGTATTTT.

This chain links TRBV10-3 with TRBJ1-1; the D gene is possibly TRBD1 (5 bases). Germline values: CDR1 ENHRY, CDR2 SYGVKD. This CDR3 comprises 12 residues. The V end was cut by 10 bases, the J end by 1 base, with 10 bases between. The CDR3 region is CATGTANTEAFF. CDR3 DNA sequence: TGTGCCACCGGGACGGCGAACACTGAAGCTTTCTTT.

V gene TRBV14 combines with J gene TRBJ2-3; TRBD1 is a possible D gene (6 bases). The length of the CDR3 is 15 residues. V shed 1 base and J shed 3 bases, with 11 bases lying between them. Germline V gene data show CDR1 as SGHDN and CDR2 as FVKESK. CDR3 coding DNA: TGTGCCAGCAGCCAAGGTTACAGGGAGACAGATACGCAGTATTTT. It is translated as CASSQGYRETDTQYF.

The chain is built from TRBV19 and TRBJ2-5; no reliable D call. There are 13 residues in the CDR3. CDR1 and CDR2 (germline): LNHDA, SQIVND (reference sequence). V was clipped by 2 bases and J by 0 bases, with 4 bases between them. CDR3 amino acids: CASSIRHQETQYF. The DNA of the CDR3 is TGTGCCAGTAGTATAAGACACCAAGAGACCCAGTACTTC.

The V gene is TRBV28, the J gene TRBJ2-5; a possible D gene is TRBD1 (5 bases). CDR1 is MDHEN, CDR2 SYDVKM, per germline. Trimming pared 2 bases from V and 0 bases from J, leaving 10 bases between. The CDR3 consists of 15 residues. The CDR3, as DNA: TGTGCCAGCAGTTTACCGACAGAGTACCAAGAGACCCAGTACTTC. Amino acids: CASSLPTEYQETQYF.

CDR3 protein: CASSQDRTTNYGYTF. CDR3 in DNA: TGCGCCAGCAGCCAGGACAGGACAACTAACTATGGCTACACCTTC. The V gene is TRBV4-3, the J gene TRBJ1-2, with 7 nucleotides matching TRBD1. Germline V gene data show CDR1 as LGHNA and CDR2 as YSLEER. Trimming removed 3 bases from V and 0 bases from J; junction bases left unmatched: 4. The CDR3 contains 15 residues.

The rearrangement uses TRBV7-2 and TRBJ2-5; either TRBD1 or TRBD2 may supply D (6 bases each). The CDR3 totals 12 residues. V was cut by 8 bases and J by 4 bases, with 11 bases left in between. Germline CDR1 SGHTA, CDR2 FQGNSA. CDR3 protein: CASSKGGETQYF. The CDR3 region has the DNA TGTGCCAGCTCCAAGGGGGGAGAGACCCAGTACTTC.

Of note for this clone: Other DNA variants within this sample encode the same CDR3. The chain is built from TRBV18 and TRBJ1-2; D gene ambiguous. This CDR3 is built from 14 residues. Germline V gene data show CDR1 as KGHSH and CDR2 as LQKENI. Trimming shortened V by 0 bases and J by 5 bases, and 10 bases separated the two germline ends. The CDR3 coding sequence is TGTGCCAGCTCACCACCTACGGAGAGTTATGGCTACACCTTC. Protein sequence: CASSPPTESYGYTF.

Judged by abundance, this clone is medium-sized. V is TRBV2 and J is TRBJ1-2; D possibly corresponds to TRBD1 (5 bases). This CDR3 region has 13 residues. Germline assignment: CDR1 SNHLY and CDR2 FYNNEI. V was shortened by 7 bases and J by 3 bases, with 12 bases between the two germline ends. The CDR3 spells CASIIDSYYGYTF. The CDR3 DNA is TGTGCCAGCATTATAGACAGTTACTATGGCTACACCTTC.

V and J are TRBV21-1 and TRBJ1-4; the table's D call, TRBD1, has no DNA check behind it. TRBV21-1 is recorded as a pseudogene. This CDR3 comprises 17 residues. The CDR3 nucleotides are TGTGCCAGCAGCAAAGCCCGGGACAGGGGTAGAATCGAAAAACTGTTTTTT. Translation: CASSKARDRGRIEKLFF.

V is TRBV5-5 and J is TRBJ2-3, with 9 bases lining up with TRBD2. The V segment lost 4 bases and the J segment 6 bases; nucleotides outside the gene matches: 12. Germline loops: CDR1 SGHKS, CDR2 YYEKEE (reference sequence). This CDR3 is 16 amino acids long. The CDR3 sequence: CASSPTGGLAMDTQYF. CDR3 DNA: TGTGCCAGCAGCCCAACAGGCGGACTAGCGATGGATACGCAGTATTTT.

The CDR3 coding sequence is TGTGCCAGCAGCATGACTGGCAACACCGGGGAGCTGTTTTTT. Residues: CASSMTGNTGELFF. The V call is TRBV9, the J call TRBJ2-2; no clear D. Looked up from germline, CDR1 is SGDLS and CDR2 is YYNGEE. The length of the CDR3 is 14 residues. Trimming removed 4 bases at V and 2 bases at J, with 9 bases between. The full variable domain, its missing parts supplied by reference TRBV9 and TRBJ2-2, is DSGVTQTPKHLITATGQRVTLRCSPRSGDLSVYWYQQSLDQGLQFLIQYYNGEERAKGNILERFSAQQFPDLHSELNLSSLELGDSALYFCASSMTGNTGELFFGEGSRLTVL.

This sequence joins TRBV29-1 and TRBJ2-7; D is unresolved. Trimming took off 4 bases at V and 2 bases at J, with 12 bases between the two ends. This CDR3 region has 13 residues. Germline lookup yields CDR1 SQVTM and CDR2 ANQGSEA. CDR3 DNA: TGCAGCGTTGTATTGGTTCGTCCCTACGAGCAGTACTTC. Amino acids: CSVVLVRPYEQYF.

V is TRBV6-5 and J is TRBJ1-2; no clear D. Looked up from germline, CDR1 is MNHEY and CDR2 is SVGAGI. Trimming pared 2 bases from V and 2 bases from J, leaving 6 bases between. The CDR3 has 13 residues. CDR3 amino acids: CASSYVQNYGYTF. DNA for the CDR3: TGTGCCAGCAGTTACGTACAGAACTATGGCTACACCTTC.